This T cell receptor beta chain appears in the sequencing data of a study of blood T cell repertoires in COVID-19. The V end was cut by 3 bases, the J end by 1 base, with 7 bases between. CDR1 is SGHNT and CDR2 is YYREEE in the germline V gene (reference sequence). The CDR3 runs 13 residues. During active infection, Seattle patients enrolled and were then monitored through disease. Clones were sequenced by immunoSEQ multiplex PCR, and TCRdb holds only the in-frame ones, with some missing. The sample shows fewer than 200,000 clones, more than 75% of them seen only once. This receptor was obtained from a woman older than 75 with COVID-19, enrolled during active disease. Sequencing was performed on peripheral blood. The genes are TRBV5-4 and TRBJ1-1, with D hard to call. Here the CDR3 DNA reads TGTGCCAGCAGCTACACACGGAACACTGAAGCTTTCTTT. This codes for CASSYTRNTEAFF.